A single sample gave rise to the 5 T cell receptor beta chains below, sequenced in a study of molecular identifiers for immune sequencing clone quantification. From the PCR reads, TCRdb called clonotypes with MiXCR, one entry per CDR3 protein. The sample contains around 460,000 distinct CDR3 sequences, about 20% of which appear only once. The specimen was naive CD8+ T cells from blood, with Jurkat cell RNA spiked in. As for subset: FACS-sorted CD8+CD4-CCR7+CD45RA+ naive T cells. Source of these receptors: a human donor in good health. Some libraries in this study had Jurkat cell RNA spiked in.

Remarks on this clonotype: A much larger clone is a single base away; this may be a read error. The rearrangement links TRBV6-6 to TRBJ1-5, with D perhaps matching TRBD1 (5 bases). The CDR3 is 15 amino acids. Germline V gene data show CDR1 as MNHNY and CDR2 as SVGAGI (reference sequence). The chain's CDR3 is CASSYSARVNRPQHF. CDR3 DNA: TGTGCCAGCAGTTACTCTGCCAGGGTCAATCGGCCCCAGCATTTT.

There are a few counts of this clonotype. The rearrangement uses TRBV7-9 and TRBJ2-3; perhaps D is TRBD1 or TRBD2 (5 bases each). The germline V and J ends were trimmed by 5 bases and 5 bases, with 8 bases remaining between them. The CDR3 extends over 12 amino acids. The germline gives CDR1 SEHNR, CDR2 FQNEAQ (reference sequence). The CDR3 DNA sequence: TGTGCCAGCAGCCCAGGGAGAGATACGCAGTATTTT. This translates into CASSPGRDTQYF.

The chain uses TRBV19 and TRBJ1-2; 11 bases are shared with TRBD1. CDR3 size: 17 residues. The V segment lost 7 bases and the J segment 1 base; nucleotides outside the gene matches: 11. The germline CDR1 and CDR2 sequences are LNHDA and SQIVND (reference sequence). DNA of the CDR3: TGTGCCAGTAAACCCGGGACAGGGGGAGTTAGTAACTATGGCTACACCTTC. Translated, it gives CASKPGTGGVSNYGYTF.

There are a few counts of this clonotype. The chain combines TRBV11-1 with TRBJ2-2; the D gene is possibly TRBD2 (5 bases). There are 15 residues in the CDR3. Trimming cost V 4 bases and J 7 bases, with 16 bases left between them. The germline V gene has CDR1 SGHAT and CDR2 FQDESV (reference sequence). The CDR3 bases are TGTGCCAGCAGCTCCGACCCGGGGAATGGCGGGGAGCTGTTTTTT. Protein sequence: CASSSDPGNGGELFF.

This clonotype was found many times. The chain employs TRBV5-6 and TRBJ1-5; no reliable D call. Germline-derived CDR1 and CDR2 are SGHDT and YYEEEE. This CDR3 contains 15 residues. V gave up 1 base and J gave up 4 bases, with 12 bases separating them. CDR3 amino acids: CASSLYRAMNQPQHF. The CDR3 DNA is TGTGCCAGCAGCTTGTATCGGGCCATGAATCAGCCCCAGCATTTT. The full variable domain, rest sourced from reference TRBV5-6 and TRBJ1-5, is DAGVTQSPTHLIKTRGQQVTLRCSPKSGHDTVSWYQQALGQGPQFIFQYYEEEERQRGNFPDRFSGHQFPNYSSELNVNALLLGDSALYLCASSLYRAMNQPQHFGDGTRLSIL.